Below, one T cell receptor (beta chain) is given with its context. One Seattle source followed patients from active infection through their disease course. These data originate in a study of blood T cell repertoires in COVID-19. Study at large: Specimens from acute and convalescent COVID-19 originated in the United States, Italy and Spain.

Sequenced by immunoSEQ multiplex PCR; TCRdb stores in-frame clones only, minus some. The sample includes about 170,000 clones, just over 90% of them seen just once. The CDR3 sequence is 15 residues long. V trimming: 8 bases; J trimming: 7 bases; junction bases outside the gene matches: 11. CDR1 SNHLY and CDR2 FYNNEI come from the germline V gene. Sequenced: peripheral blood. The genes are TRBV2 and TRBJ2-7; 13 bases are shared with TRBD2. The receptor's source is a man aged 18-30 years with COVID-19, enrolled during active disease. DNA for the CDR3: TGTGCCAGCGGCCCGGAACTAGCGGGAGGGTGGGAGCAGTACTTC. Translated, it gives CASGPELAGGWEQYF.